Presented here are 23 T cell receptor beta chains from one specimen sequenced in a study of T cell clonality in common variable immunodeficiency. TCRdb's copy holds only in-frame clones and misses some; the assay was immunoSEQ multiplex PCR. The counts give roughly 30,000 clones, none of them seen only once; 10% to 15% is held by the top ten. Sequenced input: peripheral blood mononuclear cells. The origin of the receptors is a person aged 18 to 70 in good health.

At least ten counts were recorded for this clone. With the read ending 3 residues before the CDR3 end, the germline J gene is used to fill in that end. The chain is built from TRBV5-1 and TRBJ2-7; possible D gene TRBD2, 5 bases. The CDR3 sequence is 15 residues long. The V gene's germline CDR1 is SGHRS and CDR2 YFSETQ. The V and J ends lost 4 bases and 0 bases respectively, with 14 bases between them. CDR3 residues: CASSTRGALSYEQYF. Incomplete CDR3 DNA: TGCGCCAGCAGCACCCGGGGTGCCCTCTCCTACGAG.

In its sample, this clone was seen many times. The read gets to within 3 residues of the CDR3 end, and the germline J gene fills in the rest. The same CDR3 arises from other DNA sequences in this sample as well. The chain uses TRBV20-1 and TRBJ2-1; 10 nucleotides align to TRBD2. The junction had 12 bases not matched to a gene; V was cut back by 5 bases and J by 5 bases. This CDR3 comprises 16 residues. CDR1 and CDR2 from the germline V gene are DFQATT and SNEGSKA (reference sequence). Here the CDR3 reads CSAERIAGGLDNEQFF. The CDR3 bases that were read are TGCAGTGCTGAGAGGATAGCGGGGGGCTTAGACAATGAG.

This clone appeared a few times. The read gets to within 3 residues of the CDR3 end, and the germline J gene fills in the rest. The chain combines TRBV6-2 or TRBV6-3 with TRBJ1-4, with 7 bases aligning to TRBD1. This CDR3 spans 14 amino acids. The germline V gene encodes CDR1 MNHEY and CDR2 SVGEGT. CDR3 DNA, as far as it was read: TGTGCCAGCAGGAGGACAGGAAATAATTCACCA. Encoded protein: CASRRTGNNSP. The CDR3, in full, reads CASRRTGNNSPLFF.

This clone was seen at least ten times. The read terminates 3 residues ahead of where the CDR3 ends, so the germline J gene completes it. The chain couples TRBV7-9 to TRBJ1-2, with TRBD1 matching over 7 bases. V dropped 1 base and J dropped 5; count of bases not matched to a gene: 4. CDR3 size: 14 residues. Germline CDR1 is SEHNR and CDR2 is FQNEAQ (reference sequence). Incomplete CDR3 DNA: TGTGCCAGCAGCTTAGAGGGGGCATCATATGGC. This codes for CASSLEGASYG. The full CDR3 protein is CASSLEGASYGYTF.

This clone was counted many times. The read terminates 3 residues ahead of where the CDR3 ends, so the germline J gene completes it. The rearrangement links TRBV5-1 to TRBJ2-7; the match to TRBD2 covers 8 bases. With V trimmed by 4 bases and J by 2 bases, 8 bases remained unmatched. CDR3 size: 15 residues. The germline V gene encodes CDR1 SGHRS and CDR2 YFSETQ. The CDR3 reads CASSGRVAGTYEQYF. The DNA read from the CDR3 is TGCGCCAGCAGCGGCCGGGTAGCGGGAACCTACGAG.

There are many counts of this clone. CDR3 bases read: TGCAGTGCCCCGGTAGGGACTAGCGGCTACGAG. Its translation: CSAPVGTSGYE. From start to end, the CDR3 is CSAPVGTSGYEQYF. This chain joins TRBV20-1 and TRBJ2-7; 11 bases are shared with TRBD2. The CDR3 end is not reached by the read, which stops 3 residues before it; the germline J gene fills it in. The CDR3 is made up of 14 amino acids. Looked up from germline, CDR1 is DFQATT and CDR2 is SNEGSKA (reference sequence). Germline trimming cut 6 bases from V and 3 bases from J; bases unmatched to any gene: 7.

The table lists this clone with many counts. The read comes to an end 3 residues before the CDR3 does, leaving the germline J gene to fill in the end. The chain uses TRBV29-1 and TRBJ2-7; 9 positions match TRBD1. The CDR3 loop spans 13 amino acids. Per the germline V gene, CDR1 is SQVTM and CDR2 is ANQGSEA. After removal of 7 bases from V and 6 bases from J, the junction contained 10 bases not matched to a gene. CDR3 region: CSGSGTGIGEQYF. Incomplete CDR3 DNA: TGCAGCGGTTCCGGGACAGGGATCGGCGAG.

This clone occurred many times. The sequence runs out 3 residues before the end of the CDR3; the remainder is reconstructed from the germline J gene. The chain recombines TRBV7-6 with TRBJ2-1; TRBD2 matches at 7 bases. The CDR3 totals 15 residues. V was pared by 5 bases and J by 6 bases, with 10 bases of the junction left unmatched. Germline CDR1 SGHVS, CDR2 FNYEAQ. The sequenced part of the CDR3 DNA is TGTGCCAGCAGCCAGAGTCGGCTAGCGGTCAATGAG. It encodes CASSQSRLAVNE. The full CDR3 protein reads CASSQSRLAVNEQFF.

This clone was counted between two and nine times. The read terminates 3 residues ahead of where the CDR3 ends, so the germline J gene completes it. The V gene is TRBV7-8, the J gene TRBJ1-1; D remains unclear. CDR3 length: 13 residues. Deletions cut 3 bases from V and 6 bases from J, with 11 bases between. CDR1 SGHVS and CDR2 FQNEAQ come from the germline V gene. CDR3 region: CASSFGEIAEAFF. The CDR3 DNA, read in part, is TGTGCCAGCAGCTTCGGGGAAATAGCTGAA.

This clone was recorded at least ten times. Read sequence stops 3 residues before the CDR3 end, and the germline J gene provides the missing end. This chain connects TRBV10-3 to TRBJ2-1; D is undetermined. Germline V gene sequence: CDR1 ENHRY, CDR2 SYGVKD. The CDR3 covers 18 residues. Trimming removed 0 bases from V and 8 bases from J, with 23 bases in between. The CDR3: CAISESKLRPKGWDEQFF. The sequenced CDR3 bases are TGTGCCATCAGTGAGTCGAAATTGAGGCCCAAAGGGTGGGATGAG.

This clone was counted at least ten times. The sequence runs out 3 residues before the end of the CDR3; the remainder is reconstructed from the germline J gene. The rearrangement links TRBV20-1 to TRBJ1-2, with D perhaps matching TRBD1 (6 bases). Looked up from germline, CDR1 is DFQATT and CDR2 is SNEGSKA (reference sequence). The CDR3 is 15 amino acids. The V gene lost 3 bases and the J gene lost 4 bases, with 18 bases spanning the gap. The DNA read from the CDR3 is TGCAGTGCTAGGACCCCTGAGGGACATCTCTATGGC. Protein product: CSARTPEGHLYG. The full-length CDR3 reads as CSARTPEGHLYGYTF.

Points on this clone: The junction departs from the called germline gene at one end, perhaps through a read error. The missing CDR3 end, 3 residues past where the read stops, is filled in from the germline J gene. The chain joins TRBV7-7 to TRBJ2-5; 14 nucleotides agree with TRBD2. Germline loops: CDR1 SSHAT, CDR2 FNYEAQ (reference sequence). The CDR3 totals 18 residues. Incomplete CDR3 DNA: TGTGCTAGCAGCTTAGAACGAGGACTAGCGGGGGGCCAAGAGACC. This codes for CASSLERGLAGGQET. The CDR3 in full is CASSLERGLAGGQETQYF.

The table lists this clone with many counts. The observed sequence ends 3 residues before the CDR3 terminus, with the missing tail filled in from the germline J gene. This chain joins TRBV6-4 and TRBJ2-5; possibly TRBD1 for D (6 bases). Germline CDR1 reads MRHNA; CDR2 reads SNTAGT. Trimming pared 2 bases from V and 1 base from J, leaving 17 bases between. The CDR3 spans 17 residues. This CDR3 is CASSDLTGRGGQETQYF. The sequenced part of the CDR3 DNA is TGTGCCAGCAGTGACCTTACAGGGAGAGGGGGCCAAGAGACC.

This clone was seen many times. The observed sequence ends 3 residues before the CDR3 terminus, with the missing tail filled in from the germline J gene. The chain employs TRBV3-1 (or the pseudogene TRBV3-2) and TRBJ1-1, with D uncertain. Per germline, CDR1 LGHDT and CDR2 YNNKEL (reference sequence). The CDR3 runs to 15 residues. Trimming stripped 3 bases from V and 3 bases from J, with 14 bases between. CDR3 in amino acids: CASSHYSRTYTEAFF. CDR3 bases read: TGTGCCAGCAGCCATTATTCTAGAACCTACACTGAA.

This clone was detected only a few times. The read falls 3 residues short of the CDR3 end, and the missing part is taken from the germline J gene. This sequence joins TRBV7-9 and TRBJ2-3; D gene ambiguous. This CDR3 comprises 13 residues. Germline V CDR1 and CDR2: SEHNR, FQNEAQ (reference sequence). The part of the CDR3 DNA that was read is TGTGCCAGCAGCTCGAGTCCCGCGGAGACG. This encodes CASSSSPAET. The CDR3 reads in full as CASSSSPAETQYF.

About this clone: The read ends 3 residues shy of where the CDR3 ends; the end is completed using the germline J gene. The rearrangement joins TRBV6-4 to TRBJ1-2, with D unclear. The germline V gene encodes CDR1 MRHNA and CDR2 SNTAGT. The CDR3 has 14 residues. CDR3 DNA (partial): TGTGCCAGCAGTGACTCGAAAGCGGGGTTCGGC. It translates to CASSDSKAGFG. The whole CDR3 is CASSDSKAGFGYTF.

This clone has ten or more counts. The read terminates 3 residues before the CDR3 end, so the remaining end is supplied by the germline J gene. The gene calls are TRBV30 and TRBJ1-5, with D perhaps matching TRBD1 (5 bases). The ends were cut back, 2 bases at V and 5 bases at J, with 19 bases in the middle. Germline CDR1 GTSNPN, CDR2 SVGIG (reference sequence). The CDR3 length is 16 residues. CDR3 DNA (partial): TGTGCCTGGAGTCAGGGTAGTAACCAGAACCATCAGCCC. Protein: CAWSQGSNQNHQP. Given in full, the CDR3 is CAWSQGSNQNHQPQHF. Using reference TRBV30 and TRBJ1-5 for the parts outside the CDR3, the full variable domain is SQTIHQWPATLVQPVGSPLSLECTVEGTSNPNLYWYRQAAGRGLQLLFYSVGIGQISSEVPQNLSASRPQDRQFILSSKKLLLSDSGFYLCAWSQGSNQNHQPQHFGDGTRLSIL.

This clone was recorded at least ten times. The read halts 3 residues ahead of the CDR3 end, with the missing end drawn from the germline J gene. Other DNA sequences of this sample code for an identical CDR3. The rearrangement uses TRBV19 and TRBJ1-1; D uncertain. V lost 3 bases, J lost 1 base, and 6 bases lay in between. The germline V gene has CDR1 LNHDA and CDR2 SQIVND (reference sequence). The CDR3 runs 13 residues. CDR3 residues: CASSMARNTEAFF. CDR3 DNA (partial): TGTGCCAGTAGTATGGCCAGGAACACTGAA.

This clone was seen repeatedly, ten times or more. The CDR3 end falls 3 residues outside the read, so it is completed with the germline J gene. The chain carries TRBV19 and TRBJ2-7; possibly TRBD1 for D (6 bases). Germline lookup yields CDR1 LNHDA and CDR2 SQIVND (reference sequence). V lost 5 bases and J lost 2, with 13 bases in between. CDR3 length: 14 amino acids. The CDR3 DNA, read in part, is TGTGCCAGTAGTTGGGGGCCCGCTACCTACGAG. Translation gives CASSWGPATYE. The entire CDR3 protein reads CASSWGPATYEQYF.

Remarks on this clone: The missing CDR3 end, 3 residues past where the read stops, is filled in from the germline J gene. This chain links TRBV11-3 with TRBJ1-1, with TRBD1 as a possible D gene (6 bases). Looked up from germline, CDR1 is SGHNT and CDR2 is YENEEA. This CDR3 spans 14 amino acids. Trimming pared 2 bases from V and 4 bases from J, leaving 11 bases between. CDR3 bases read: TGTGCCAGCAGCTTACGGGGGGGCGGCACTGAA. Residues: CASSLRGGGTE. The entire CDR3 protein is CASSLRGGGTEAFF.

At least ten counts were recorded for this clone. Sequencing ends 3 residues short of the CDR3 end; the germline J gene provides the rest. The J gene is TRBJ1-5, the V gene TRBV10-3; D is possibly TRBD1 (6 bases). The ends were cut back, 3 bases at V and 7 bases at J, with 16 bases in the middle. CDR3 length equals 15 residues. CDR1 is ENHRY, CDR2 SYGVKD, per germline. The CDR3 DNA, read in part, is TGTGCCATCAGTGAAGTGAACAGGGATGGGCAGCCC. Its protein is CAISEVNRDGQP. The full-length CDR3 reads as CAISEVNRDGQPQHF.

There are many counts of this clone. The read halts 3 residues ahead of the CDR3 end, with the missing end drawn from the germline J gene. This chain joins TRBV18 and TRBJ2-1; TRBD2 agrees at 13 bases. The CDR3 has 18 amino acids. Germline V gene data show CDR1 as KGHSH and CDR2 as LQKENI. The V and J ends lost 4 bases and 9 bases, in that order; junction bases with no gene match: 15. The sequenced part of the CDR3 DNA is TGTGCCAGCTCACAACCTGGACTAGCGGGGGCCCCCGGAGGTGAG. Its translation is CASSQPGLAGAPGGE. The entire CDR3 sequence reads CASSQPGLAGAPGGEQFF.

This clone was picked up many times. The observed sequence ends 3 residues before the CDR3 terminus, with the missing tail filled in from the germline J gene. The chain carries TRBV19 and TRBJ1-6; D is possibly TRBD1 (6 bases). This CDR3 contains 16 residues. The germline gives CDR1 LNHDA, CDR2 SQIVND (reference sequence). V dropped 8 bases and J dropped 1 base, with 15 bases sitting between them. CDR3 DNA (partial): TGTGCCAGTCGACAGGCCGTGGGGTCCTATAATTCACCC. Translating it yields CASRQAVGSYNSP. The CDR3 as a whole reads CASRQAVGSYNSPLHF.